Following are 30 T cell receptor beta chains from one sample sequenced in a study of T-cell memory formation after mild COVID-19. TCRdb re-derived calls from the 5' RACE reads in MiXCR, one entry per CDR3 protein. There are under 200,000 distinct CDR3 sequences in the sample; 13% occur only once, and 2.5% to 3.5% lies in the top ten. Sample: PBMCs or a T cell subset sorted from them (not recorded which). These receptors came from a man in his late teens or twenties who had mild COVID-19 (a few samples of this study predate the infection). Cell type and time point are not known.

In this sample, this clonotype turned up a few times. The rearrangement uses TRBV7-9 and TRBJ1-2, with D perhaps matching TRBD1 (6 bases). The CDR3 contains 14 residues. Germline V gives CDR1 SEHNR, CDR2 FQNEAQ (reference sequence). Trimming took off 5 bases at V and 7 bases at J, with 17 bases between the two ends. CDR3 nucleotide sequence: TGTGCCAGCAGCCTCCGTTCGGGGGGCCCTGGCTACACCTTC. Protein sequence: CASSLRSGGPGYTF.

V gene TRBV3-1 combines with J gene TRBJ1-1, with TRBD1 identical over 7 bases. This CDR3 is built from 15 residues. The germline V gene has CDR1 LGHDT and CDR2 YNNKEL (reference sequence). The trim removed 3 bases at V and 2 bases at J, leaving 6 bases unmatched. The DNA for the CDR3 is TGTGCCAGCAGCCAGTACGGGACAGAAAACACTGAAGCTTTCTTT. This gives the protein CASSQYGTENTEAFF.

The genes are TRBV19 and TRBJ2-1; possible D gene TRBD2, 5 bases. The germline V and J ends were trimmed by 2 bases and 0 bases, with 11 bases remaining between them. Looked up from germline, CDR1 is LNHDA and CDR2 is SQIVND (reference sequence). There are 16 residues in the CDR3. The CDR3 here is CASSINGESSYNEQFF. In nucleotides, the CDR3 is TGTGCCAGTAGTATAAACGGGGAAAGCTCCTACAATGAGCAGTTCTTC.

This rearrangement joins TRBV7-2 to TRBJ2-3; 12 bases align to TRBD2. The CDR3 sequence is 14 residues long. From germline, CDR1 is SGHTA and CDR2 FQGNSA. Trimming cost V 6 bases and J 6 bases; bases outside gene matches: 4. The chain's CDR3 is CASRLTSGGDTQYF. The CDR3 coding sequence is TGTGCCAGCAGGCTGACTAGCGGGGGTGATACGCAGTATTTT.

This clonotype was seen ten or more times. This chain joins TRBV4-3 and TRBJ1-5; the D is unclear. V lost 0 bases, J lost 3 bases, and 12 bases lay in between. The CDR3 runs to 16 residues. CDR1 and CDR2 from the germline V gene are LGHNA and YSLEER. CDR3 amino acids: CASSQELARFNQPQHF. The CDR3 DNA reads as TGCGCCAGCAGCCAAGAGCTCGCCAGGTTCAATCAGCCCCAGCATTTT.

The chain's CDR3 is CATQEGETQYF. Written as DNA, the CDR3 is TGTGCCACCCAAGAGGGTGAGACCCAGTACTTC. The chain recombines TRBV24-1 with TRBJ2-5; tentatively, D is TRBD2 (5 bases). From germline, CDR1 is KGHDR and CDR2 SFDVKD. The CDR3 is made up of 11 amino acids. V was cut by 9 bases and J by 5 bases, with 9 bases left in between.

This clonotype was seen more than once but under ten times. The rearrangement uses TRBV25-1 and TRBJ1-1; D call uncertain. CDR1 MGHDK and CDR2 SYGVNS come from the germline V gene. This CDR3 comprises 14 residues. Trimming pared 3 bases from V and 5 bases from J, leaving 13 bases between. CDR3 bases: TGTGCCAGCAGTGATCGCAGCGAATGGACTGAAGCTTTCTTT. This gives the protein CASSDRSEWTEAFF. Drawing the rest from reference TRBV25-1 and TRBJ1-1, the complete variable domain is EADIYQTPRYLVIGTGKKITLECSQTMGHDKMYWYQQDPGMELHLIHYSYGVNSTEKGDLSSESTVSRIRTEHFPLTLESARPSHTSQYLCASSDRSEWTEAFFGQGTRLTVV.

The J gene is TRBJ1-3, the V gene TRBV4-3; 7 bases match TRBD1. The CDR3 contains 16 residues. Germline V CDR1 and CDR2: LGHNA, YSLEER. V lost 0 bases, J lost 7 bases, and 9 bases stayed unmatched. In DNA form, the CDR3 reads TGCGCCAGCAGCCAAGATGGGACAGTAGCGGGGAACACCATATATTTT. It yields the protein CASSQDGTVAGNTIYF.

This clonotype was picked up a small number of times. This CDR3 reads CASRSGTVTEAFF. Here the CDR3 DNA reads TGTGCCAGCAGATCCGGGACAGTCACTGAAGCTTTCTTT. This chain joins TRBV12-3 or TRBV12-4 and TRBJ1-1; 7 bases are a match to TRBD1. This CDR3 is 13 amino acids long. The junction had 5 bases not matched to a gene; V was cut back by 6 bases and J by 4 bases.

V usage is TRBV7-2 and J usage is TRBJ1-1; a weak D match, TRBD1 (5 bases). This CDR3 spans 14 amino acids. Germline V gene sequence: CDR1 SGHTA, CDR2 FQGNSA. Deletions cut 0 bases from V and 5 bases from J, with 10 bases between. Here the CDR3 reads CASSLARGVTEAFF. CDR3 nucleotides: TGTGCCAGCAGCTTAGCGCGAGGGGTAACTGAAGCTTTCTTT. The full variable domain, completed using reference TRBV7-2 and TRBJ1-1, is GAGVSQSPSNKVTEKGKDVELRCDPISGHTALYWYRQSLGQGLEFLIYFQGNSAPDKSGLPSDRFSAERTGGSVSTLTIQRTQQEDSAVYLCASSLARGVTEAFFGQGTRLTVV.

A few counts support this clonotype. V gene TRBV7-9 combines with J gene TRBJ2-4; D is uncertain. Trimming took 4 bases from V and 6 from J, leaving 10 bases between them. The germline CDR1 and CDR2 sequences are SEHNR and FQNEAQ (reference sequence). CDR3 length: 13 residues. CDR3 sequence (DNA): TGTGCCAGCAGCTCGCGACCAGGAAACATTCAGTACTTC. This encodes CASSSRPGNIQYF.

The table lists this clonotype with many counts. This chain joins TRBV18 and TRBJ2-1, with D unclear. The CDR3 is made up of 13 amino acids. Trimming left V 3 bases short and J 4 bases short, with 7 bases between. The germline gives CDR1 KGHSH, CDR2 LQKENI. The CDR3 DNA sequence: TGTGCCAGCTCACCTAGAGATTACAATGAGCAGTTCTTC. This translates into CASSPRDYNEQFF.

V is TRBV7-3 and J is TRBJ1-1, with D hard to call. CDR1 is SGHTA and CDR2 is FQGTGA in the germline V gene. V was clipped by 0 bases and J by 5 bases, with 7 bases between them. This CDR3 is built from 13 residues. The CDR3 spells CASSLTALTEAFF. DNA for the CDR3: TGTGCCAGCAGCTTAACCGCGTTGACTGAAGCTTTCTTT.

This clonotype was seen repeatedly, ten times or more. The J gene is TRBJ2-5, the V gene TRBV4-3; D possibly corresponds to TRBD2 (5 bases). Germline V gene sequence: CDR1 LGHNA, CDR2 YSLEER. The CDR3 contains 14 residues. V lost 1 base and J lost 7, with 13 bases in between. This CDR3 is CASSQGRTRGTQYF. DNA for the CDR3: TGCGCCAGCAGCCAAGGGAGGACCCGCGGGACCCAGTACTTC.

V gene TRBV12-3 or TRBV12-4 combines with J gene TRBJ2-3; D is unclear. This CDR3 has 13 amino acids. V lost 3 bases to trimming and J lost 2 bases, with 6 bases between them. Here the CDR3 reads CASSFDPTDTQYF. CDR3 DNA sequence: TGTGCCAGCAGTTTCGACCCCACAGATACGCAGTATTTT.

This clonotype was picked up a small number of times. The chain is built from TRBV12-3 or TRBV12-4 and TRBJ1-5; D gene ambiguous. The CDR3 has 17 amino acids. The germline V and J ends were trimmed by 5 bases and 0 bases, with 17 bases remaining between them. The CDR3 here is CASSPSSRLNSNQPQHF. The CDR3, as DNA: TGTGCCAGCAGTCCCTCGTCCAGACTGAATAGCAATCAGCCCCAGCATTTT.

There are a few counts of this clonotype. This chain links TRBV19 with TRBJ1-5; D unresolved. The CDR3 has 13 residues. Germline values: CDR1 LNHDA, CDR2 SQIVND (reference sequence). Trimming pared 6 bases from V and 7 bases from J, leaving 13 bases between. CDR3 in DNA: TGTGCCAGTAGCCTACTCGCTAGACAGCCCCAGCATTTT. This codes for CASSLLARQPQHF.

This clonotype came up many times. The J gene is TRBJ2-3, the V gene TRBV6-4; 7 nucleotides align to TRBD1. Trimming removed 0 bases from V and 3 bases from J; junction bases left unmatched: 3. This CDR3 is built from 15 residues. CDR1 and CDR2 from the germline V gene are MRHNA and SNTAGT. The DNA of the CDR3 is TGTGCCAGCAGTGACTCACAGGGGTCAACAGATACGCAGTATTTT. Its protein product is CASSDSQGSTDTQYF.

This chain uses TRBV6-5 with TRBJ1-2; D is undetermined. The germline V and J ends were trimmed by 7 bases and 11 bases, with 20 bases remaining between them. CDR1 and CDR2 from the germline V gene are MNHEY and SVGAGI. CDR3 length: 13 residues. The CDR3 DNA reads TGTGCCAGCACCTACACCCCGGACGGATTTTACACCTTC. Protein: CASTYTPDGFYTF.

This clonotype was picked up a small number of times. J is TRBJ2-7 and V is TRBV2; 9 bases are a match to TRBD1. Germline values: CDR1 SNHLY, CDR2 FYNNEI. With 7 bases clipped from V and 4 bases from J, the junction kept 11 bases outside the gene matches. CDR3 size: 15 residues. CDR3 loop: CASTEGQGRGYEQYF. In DNA form, the CDR3 reads TGTGCCAGCACGGAGGGACAGGGTCGAGGGTACGAGCAGTACTTC.

There are many counts of this clonotype. The chain uses TRBV20-1 and TRBJ1-2; D unclear. This CDR3 spans 13 amino acids. CDR1 is DFQATT, CDR2 SNEGSKA, per germline (reference sequence). V was pared by 6 bases and J by 2 bases, with 13 bases between. DNA of the CDR3: TGCAGTGCCATGGGAGGTGGGAACTATGGCTACACCTTC. It is translated as CSAMGGGNYGYTF.

In its sample, this clonotype was seen a few times. The rearrangement joins TRBV18 to TRBJ1-4, with 8 bases identical to TRBD1. J lost 5 bases, V lost 4 bases, and 3 bases had no gene match. This CDR3 has 14 residues. Germline CDR1 and CDR2: KGHSH and LQKENI. The CDR3 reads CASSRTGINEKLFF. In DNA, the CDR3 is TGTGCCAGCTCACGGACAGGGATAAATGAAAAACTGTTTTTT.

The rearrangement joins TRBV6-5 to TRBJ2-1; D perhaps matches TRBD1 (6 bases). This CDR3 spans 10 amino acids. CDR1 MNHEY and CDR2 SVGAGI come from the germline V gene. V gave up 8 bases and J gave up 15 bases, with 14 bases separating them. CDR3 coding DNA: TGTGCCAGCGGACAGATCGAGGCGTTCTTC. Translating it yields CASGQIEAFF.

This chain links TRBV5-4 with TRBJ2-1; 10 positions match TRBD1. This CDR3 spans 11 amino acids. The V gene's germline CDR1 is SGHNT and CDR2 YYREEE (reference sequence). J gave up 11 bases and V 7 bases, and 3 bases lay outside the gene matches. CDR3 loop: CASRDRGQQFF. DNA for the CDR3: TGTGCCAGCCGGGACAGGGGTCAGCAGTTCTTC.

The V and J genes are TRBV10-3 and TRBJ2-7; 7 bases align to TRBD1. V lost 5 bases to trimming and J lost 0 bases; unmatched junction nucleotides: 7. Germline assignment: CDR1 ENHRY and CDR2 SYGVKD. This CDR3 spans 15 amino acids. CDR3 nucleotide sequence: TGTGCCATCAGTCGACAGGGTTTGAGCTCCTACGAGCAGTACTTC. Its translation is CAISRQGLSSYEQYF.

Only a few counts were recorded for this clonotype. The V gene is TRBV20-1, the J gene TRBJ1-2; D uncertain. Trimming left V 6 bases short and J 7 bases short, with 9 bases between. Germline lookup yields CDR1 DFQATT and CDR2 SNEGSKA (reference sequence). The CDR3 loop spans 10 amino acids. CDR3 protein: CSAWSFGYTF. The CDR3 nucleotides read TGCAGTGCGTGGAGTTTTGGCTACACCTTC.

V gene TRBV20-1 combines with J gene TRBJ2-5; no reliable D call. Trimming left V 7 bases short and J 1 base short, with 13 bases between. Germline CDR1 and CDR2: DFQATT and SNEGSKA (reference sequence). The CDR3 sequence is 13 residues long. The CDR3: CSVGARAQETQYF. The CDR3 DNA reads as TGCAGTGTTGGTGCCAGAGCCCAAGAGACCCAGTACTTC.

The chain links TRBV28 to TRBJ1-4; perhaps TRBD1 as D (5 bases). V was cut by 10 bases and J by 3 bases, with 12 bases left in between. The CDR3 sequence is 13 residues long. Germline CDR1 MDHEN, CDR2 SYDVKM. The CDR3 DNA follows: TGTGCCATCCCGGGGGGGGCTAATGAAAAACTGTTTTTT. Residues: CAIPGGANEKLFF. Filled out from reference TRBV28 and TRBJ1-4, the complete variable domain reads DVKVTQSSRYLVKRTGEKVFLECVQDMDHENMFWYRQDPGLGLRLIYFSYDVKMKEKGDIPEGYSVSREKKERFSLILESASTNQTSMYLCAIPGGANEKLFFGSGTQLSVL.

The chain has TRBV2 and TRBJ1-1; the D is unclear. CDR1 is SNHLY, CDR2 FYNNEI, per germline. The CDR3 loop spans 12 amino acids. V was trimmed by 7 bases and J by 0 bases, leaving 6 bases between them. CDR3 protein: CASTGMNTEAFF. Written as DNA, the CDR3 is TGTGCCAGCACGGGGATGAACACTGAAGCTTTCTTT.

Only a few counts were recorded for this clonotype. The chain couples TRBV5-1 to TRBJ2-3, with TRBD2 matching over 13 bases. There are 16 residues in the CDR3. The germline V gene encodes CDR1 SGHRS and CDR2 YFSETQ. The junction had 4 bases not matched to a gene; V was cut back by 5 bases and J by 1 base. CDR3 coding DNA: TGCGCCAGCAGGCTGGGGACTAGCGGGGGCACAGATACGCAGTATTTT. Translated, it gives CASRLGTSGGTDTQYF. Looking up the rest from reference TRBV5-1 and TRBJ2-3 gives the full variable domain: KAGVTQTPRYLIKTRGQQVTLSCSPISGHRSVSWYQQTPGQGLQFLFEYFSETQRNKGNFPGRFSGRQFSNSRSEMNVSTLELGDSALYLCASRLGTSGGTDTQYFGPGTRLTVL.